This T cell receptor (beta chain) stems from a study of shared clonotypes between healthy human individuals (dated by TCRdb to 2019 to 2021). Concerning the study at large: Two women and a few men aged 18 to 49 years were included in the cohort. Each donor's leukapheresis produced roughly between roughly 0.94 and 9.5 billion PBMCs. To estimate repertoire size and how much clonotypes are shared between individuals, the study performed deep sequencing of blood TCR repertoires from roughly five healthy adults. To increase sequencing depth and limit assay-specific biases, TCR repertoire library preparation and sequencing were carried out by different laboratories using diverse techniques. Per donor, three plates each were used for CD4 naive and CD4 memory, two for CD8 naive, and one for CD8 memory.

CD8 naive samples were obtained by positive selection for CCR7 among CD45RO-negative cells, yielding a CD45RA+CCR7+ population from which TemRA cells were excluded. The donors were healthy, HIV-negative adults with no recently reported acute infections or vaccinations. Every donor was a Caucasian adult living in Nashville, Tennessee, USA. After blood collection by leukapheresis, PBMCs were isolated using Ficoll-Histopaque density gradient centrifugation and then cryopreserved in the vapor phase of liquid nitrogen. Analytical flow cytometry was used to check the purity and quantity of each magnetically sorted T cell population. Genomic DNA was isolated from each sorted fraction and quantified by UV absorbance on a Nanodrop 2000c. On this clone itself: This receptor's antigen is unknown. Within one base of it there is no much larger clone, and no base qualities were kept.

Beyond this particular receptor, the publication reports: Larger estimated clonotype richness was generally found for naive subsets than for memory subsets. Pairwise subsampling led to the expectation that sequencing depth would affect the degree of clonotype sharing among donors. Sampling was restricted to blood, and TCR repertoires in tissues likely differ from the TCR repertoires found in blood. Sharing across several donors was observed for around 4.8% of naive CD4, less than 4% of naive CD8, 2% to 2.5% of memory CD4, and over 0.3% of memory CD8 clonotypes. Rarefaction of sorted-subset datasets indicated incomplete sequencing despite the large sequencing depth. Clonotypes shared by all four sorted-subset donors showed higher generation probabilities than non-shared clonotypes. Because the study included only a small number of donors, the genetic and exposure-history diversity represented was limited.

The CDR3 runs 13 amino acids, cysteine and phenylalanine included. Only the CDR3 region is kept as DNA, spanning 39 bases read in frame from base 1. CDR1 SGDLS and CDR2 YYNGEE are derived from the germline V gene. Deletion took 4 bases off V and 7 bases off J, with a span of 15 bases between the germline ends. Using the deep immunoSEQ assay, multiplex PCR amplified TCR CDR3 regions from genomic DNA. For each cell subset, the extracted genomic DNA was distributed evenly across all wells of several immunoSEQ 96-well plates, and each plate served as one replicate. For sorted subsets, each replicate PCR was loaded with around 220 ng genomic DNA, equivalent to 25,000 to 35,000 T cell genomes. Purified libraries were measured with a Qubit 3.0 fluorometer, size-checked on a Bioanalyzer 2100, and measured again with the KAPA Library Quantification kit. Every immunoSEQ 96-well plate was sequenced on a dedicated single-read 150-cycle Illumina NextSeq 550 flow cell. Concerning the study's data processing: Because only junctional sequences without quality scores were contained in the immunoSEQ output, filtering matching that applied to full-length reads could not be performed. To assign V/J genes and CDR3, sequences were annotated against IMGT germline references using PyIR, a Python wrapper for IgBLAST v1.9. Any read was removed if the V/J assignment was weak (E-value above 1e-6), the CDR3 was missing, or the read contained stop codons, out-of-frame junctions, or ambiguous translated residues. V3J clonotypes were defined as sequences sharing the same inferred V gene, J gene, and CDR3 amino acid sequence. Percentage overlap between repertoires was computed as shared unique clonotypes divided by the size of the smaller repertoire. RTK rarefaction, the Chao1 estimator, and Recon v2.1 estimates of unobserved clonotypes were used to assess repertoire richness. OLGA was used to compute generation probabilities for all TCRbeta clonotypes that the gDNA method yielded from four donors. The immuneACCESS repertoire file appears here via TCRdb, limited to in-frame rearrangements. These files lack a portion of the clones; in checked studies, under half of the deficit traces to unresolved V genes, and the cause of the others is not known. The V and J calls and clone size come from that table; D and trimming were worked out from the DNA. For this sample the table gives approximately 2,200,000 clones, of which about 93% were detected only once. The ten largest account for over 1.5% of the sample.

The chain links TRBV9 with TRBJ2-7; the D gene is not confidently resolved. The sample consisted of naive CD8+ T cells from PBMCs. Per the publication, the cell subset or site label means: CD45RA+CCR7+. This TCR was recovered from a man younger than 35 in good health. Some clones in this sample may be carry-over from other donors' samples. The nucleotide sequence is TGTGCCAGCAGCCTGTCCAGGATGGGGGAGCAGTACTTC. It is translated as CASSLSRMGEQYF. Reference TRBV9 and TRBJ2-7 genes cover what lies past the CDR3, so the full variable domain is DSGVTQTPKHLITATGQRVTLRCSPRSGDLSVYWYQQSLDQGLQFLIQYYNGEERAKGNILERFSAQQFPDLHSELNLSSLELGDSALYFCASSLSRMGEQYFGPGTRLTVT.